Below, 26 T cell receptor beta chains from the same sample are listed, as sequenced in a study of blood T cell repertoires in COVID-19. Some clones are missing from TCRdb's copy, which holds only in-frame ones; the method was immunoSEQ multiplex PCR. Of fewer than 130,000 clones in the sample, 85% to 90% are singletons; the top ten hold 32%. The sequenced sample was peripheral blood. These receptors were collected from a woman of 80 years or more with acute or convalescent COVID-19.

This rearrangement joins TRBV7-2 to TRBJ1-3; no reliable D call. The CDR3 is 14 residues long. Germline-derived CDR1 and CDR2 are SGHTA and FQGNSA. Deletions cut 1 base from V and 2 bases from J, with 6 bases between. CDR3: CASSLGVPGNTIYF. In nucleotides, the CDR3 is TGTGCCAGCAGCTTAGGAGTTCCTGGAAACACCATATATTTT.

V gene TRBV20-1 combines with J gene TRBJ2-7; 12 positions match TRBD2. CDR3 length: 14 residues. V lost 3 bases to trimming and J lost 6 bases; unmatched junction nucleotides: 6. Germline assignment: CDR1 DFQATT and CDR2 SNEGSKA (reference sequence). Here the CDR3 DNA reads TGCAGTGCTAGTCCTAGCGGGGGGGCGCCCGAGCAGTACTTC. It yields the protein CSASPSGGAPEQYF.

This clone was recorded once. This chain connects TRBV14 to TRBJ1-6, with D unresolved. This CDR3 region has 16 residues. Looked up from germline, CDR1 is SGHDN and CDR2 is FVKESK. Deletions cut 1 base from V and 2 bases from J, with 9 bases between. In DNA, the CDR3 is TGTGCCAGCAGCCAAGTCGGGTACACCTATAATTCACCCCTCCACTTT. This sequence encodes CASSQVGYTYNSPLHF.

This chain joins TRBV11-2 and TRBJ2-7; TRBD1 is a possible D gene (5 bases). With 4 bases removed from V and 3 bases from J, the gap between germline ends came to 13 bases. From germline, CDR1 is SGHAT and CDR2 FQNNGV. This CDR3 contains 14 residues. The CDR3 nucleotides read TGTGCCAGCAGCTCGGACCCGCAGGGCTACGAGCAGTACTTC. Translated: CASSSDPQGYEQYF.

The chain recombines TRBV6-1 with TRBJ2-7; 8 nucleotides align to TRBD1. Looked up from germline, CDR1 is MNHNS and CDR2 is SASEGT. CDR3 length: 15 amino acids. V was pared by 3 bases and J by 3 bases, with 7 bases of the junction left unmatched. For the CDR3, the DNA is TGTGCCAGCAGTGAGCAGACAGGGGTCGGCTACGAGCAGTACTTC. As protein: CASSEQTGVGYEQYF.

Comment on this clone: At one end, the junction sequence differs from germline, possibly due to a read error. J is TRBJ1-5 and V is TRBV30; D is perhaps TRBD1 (6 bases). Germline V gene lookup returns CDR1 GTSNPN and CDR2 SVGIG (reference sequence). The CDR3 is 14 residues long. The CDR3 spells CAWSQGNSNRPQHF. The CDR3 DNA follows: TGTGCCTGGAGCCAGGGGAATAGCAATCGGCCCCAGCATTTT.

The gene calls are TRBV5-8 and TRBJ2-1; 12 nucleotides line up with TRBD2. V shed 3 bases and J 5 bases; nucleotides not matched to a gene: 6. The CDR3 length is 16 residues. The germline CDR1 and CDR2 sequences are SGHTS and YDEGEE. The CDR3 reads CASSSWTSGVNNEQFF. The CDR3 DNA sequence: TGTGCCAGCAGCTCCTGGACTAGCGGGGTTAACAATGAGCAGTTCTTC.

The rearrangement links TRBV27 to TRBJ2-7; TRBD1 aligns across 8 bases. CDR3 length equals 15 residues. The J segment lost 3 bases and the V segment lost 6 bases, leaving 10 bases of the junction unmatched. CDR1 is MNHEY and CDR2 is SMNVEV in the germline V gene (reference sequence). CDR3 region: CASRRTTGAIYEQYF. CDR3 nucleotide sequence: TGTGCCAGCAGAAGAACGACAGGGGCGATCTACGAGCAGTACTTC.

The chain recombines TRBV2 with TRBJ1-1; 7 nucleotides align to TRBD1. The CDR3 has 15 amino acids. Germline V CDR1 and CDR2: SNHLY, FYNNEI. V dropped 1 base and J dropped 0; count of bases not matched to a gene: 2. As DNA, the CDR3 is TGTGCCAGCAGTGAAGGGGACAGATTGAACACTGAAGCTTTCTTT. This translates into CASSEGDRLNTEAFF.

V is TRBV9 and J is TRBJ2-7; D might be TRBD1 (6 bases). CDR1 is SGDLS, CDR2 YYNGEE, per germline. Trimming pared 0 bases from V and 2 bases from J, leaving 12 bases between. CDR3 length: 15 amino acids. The chain's CDR3 is CASSVGWTDAYEQYF. DNA for the CDR3: TGTGCCAGCAGCGTAGGGTGGACAGACGCCTACGAGCAGTACTTC.

This chain joins TRBV30 and TRBJ2-3; a possible D gene is TRBD2 (5 bases). Germline V CDR1 and CDR2: GTSNPN, SVGIG (reference sequence). Trimming shortened V by 1 base and J by 0 bases, and 8 bases separated the two germline ends. The CDR3 sequence is 14 residues long. CDR3 bases: TGTGCCTGGAGTGCGAGGGTTAGCACAGATACGCAGTATTTT. It yields the protein CAWSARVSTDTQYF. Complete variable domain (other parts from reference TRBV30 and TRBJ2-3): SQTIHQWPATLVQPVGSPLSLECTVEGTSNPNLYWYRQAAGRGLQLLFYSVGIGQISSEVPQNLSASRPQDRQFILSSKKLLLSDSGFYLCAWSARVSTDTQYFGPGTRLTVL.

The J gene is TRBJ2-1, the V gene TRBV24-1; a weak D match, TRBD2 (7 bases). Germline V gene sequence: CDR1 KGHDR, CDR2 SFDVKD. This CDR3 contains 14 residues. Trimming cost V 7 bases and J 10 bases, with 19 bases left between them. In DNA, the CDR3 is TGTGCCACCAGCCTAGGGGGGGATTCCTCCGAGCAGTTCTTC. Its protein product is CATSLGGDSSEQFF.

The genes are TRBV19 and TRBJ2-3, with 9 nucleotides matching TRBD2. Trimming cost V 5 bases and J 6 bases; bases outside gene matches: 15. The CDR3 is 17 residues long. CDR1 is LNHDA and CDR2 is SQIVND in the germline V gene (reference sequence). The CDR3 nucleotides read TGTGCCAGTAGTTCTCCCGTGGAGCGGGGGGATTGGGATACGCAGTATTTT. Translating it yields CASSSPVERGDWDTQYF.

The chain is built from TRBV3-1 (or the pseudogene TRBV3-2) and TRBJ1-5; 8 bases fit TRBD1. The CDR3 length is 14 residues. From germline, CDR1 is LGHDT and CDR2 YNNKEL (reference sequence). Unmatched junction bases numbered 7, after V lost 6 bases and J lost 6 bases. The CDR3, as DNA: TGTGCCAGCAGTTCAGGACAGGGTCCTCAGCCCCAGCATTTT. Its translation is CASSSGQGPQPQHF.

The chain carries TRBV5-1 and TRBJ1-2, with 8 bases matching TRBD1. This CDR3 is built from 14 residues. Trimming cost V 3 bases and J 6 bases; bases outside gene matches: 7. The germline V gene has CDR1 SGHRS and CDR2 YFSETQ. The DNA for the CDR3 is TGCGCCAGCAGCTCACAGACAGGGGTTAATGGCTACACCTTC. Translating gives CASSSQTGVNGYTF.

The rearrangement joins TRBV4-1 to TRBJ2-2, with a weak D call TRBD2 (6 bases). The CDR3 is 16 amino acids. V was pared by 2 bases and J by 2 bases, with 12 bases between. Per germline, CDR1 MGHRA and CDR2 YSYEKL. The CDR3 nucleotides read TGCGCCAGCAGCCAATTTGCGGGGAAAAACACCGGGGAGCTGTTTTTT. Its translation is CASSQFAGKNTGELFF.

The chain recombines TRBV5-6 with TRBJ1-1; unclear D gene. Germline values: CDR1 SGHDT, CDR2 YYEEEE. The V end lost 4 bases, the J end lost 4 bases, and 14 bases lay between the germline ends. The CDR3 runs 14 residues. The CDR3, as DNA: TGTGCCAGCAGCCCCCAACCGGGTCGCACTGAAGCTTTCTTT. Its translation is CASSPQPGRTEAFF.

CDR3 sequence: CASSMDSNYGYTF. In DNA, the CDR3 is TGTGCCAGTAGTATGGACAGTAACTATGGCTACACCTTC. The chain employs TRBV19 and TRBJ1-2; D may be TRBD1 (6 bases). Trimming pared 3 bases from V and 1 base from J, leaving 6 bases between. Germline loops: CDR1 LNHDA, CDR2 SQIVND (reference sequence). The CDR3 runs to 13 residues.

J is TRBJ1-5 and V is TRBV27; unclear D gene. The CDR3 spans 15 residues. In germline, CDR1 is MNHEY, CDR2 SMNVEV (reference sequence). Trimming shortened V by 1 base and J by 0 bases, and 7 bases separated the two germline ends. The CDR3 bases are TGTGCCAGCAGTTTATTGGCGGATAGCAATCAGCCCCAGCATTTT. It specifies CASSLLADSNQPQHF.

A single count supports this clone. The rearrangement links TRBV12-3 or TRBV12-4 to TRBJ2-1; a possible D gene is TRBD1 (6 bases). V gave up 3 bases and J gave up 4 bases, with 7 bases separating them. This CDR3 comprises 13 residues. As DNA, the CDR3 is TGTGCCAGCAGTTTCGACAGGTACAATGAGCAGTTCTTC. It specifies CASSFDRYNEQFF.

The CDR3 DNA is TGTGCCAGCAGCGAGGGGGGACAGGTTATCTCTGGAAACACCATATATTTT. Protein product: CASSEGGQVISGNTIYF. This chain connects TRBV9 to TRBJ1-3; TRBD1 matches 8 bases. Trimming cost V 3 bases and J 0 bases; bases outside gene matches: 8. The germline V gene has CDR1 SGDLS and CDR2 YYNGEE. The CDR3 spans 17 residues.

V usage is TRBV4-3 and J usage is TRBJ2-6, with a weak D call TRBD2 (5 bases). The CDR3 runs 16 residues. Per germline, CDR1 LGHNA and CDR2 YSLEER. Trimming pared 5 bases from V and 0 bases from J, leaving 11 bases between. The CDR3 is CASSEGGGSGANVLTF. As DNA, the CDR3 is TGCGCCAGCAGCGAGGGCGGCGGCTCTGGGGCCAACGTCCTGACTTTC.

This chain joins TRBV25-1 and TRBJ1-1; D uncertain. CDR1 and CDR2 from the germline V gene are MGHDK and SYGVNS. V gave up 6 bases and J gave up 4 bases, with 6 bases separating them. The CDR3 consists of 11 residues. Here the CDR3 DNA reads TGTGCCAGCAGCAGCGGCACTGAAGCTTTCTTT. This translates into CASSSGTEAFF.

V is TRBV27 and J is TRBJ2-1; the D is unclear. The CDR3 contains 11 residues. Trimming stripped 6 bases from V and 4 bases from J, with 4 bases between. The germline V gene has CDR1 MNHEY and CDR2 SMNVEV (reference sequence). Here the CDR3 DNA reads TGTGCCAGCAGCAAATACAATGAGCAGTTCTTC. Translated: CASSKYNEQFF.

V and J are TRBV6-2 or TRBV6-3 and TRBJ2-1, with D unresolved. The CDR3 runs 12 residues. The germline gives CDR1 MNHEY, CDR2 SVGEGT. Trimming removed 0 bases from V and 6 bases from J, with 3 bases in between. The CDR3 sequence: CASSYSSNEQFF. CDR3 bases: TGTGCCAGCAGTTACTCTAGCAATGAGCAGTTCTTC.

J is TRBJ2-5 and V is TRBV24-1, with D possibly matching TRBD2 (7 bases). CDR3 length: 15 amino acids. The V gene lost 3 bases and the J gene lost 5 bases, with 15 bases spanning the gap. CDR1 is KGHDR, CDR2 SFDVKD, per germline. CDR3 DNA sequence: TGTGCCACCAGTGATACGGGGGGCATTGCGGAGACCCAGTACTTC. Amino acids: CATSDTGGIAETQYF.